One and the same sample provided the 30 T cell receptor beta chains below, sequenced in a study of T-cell reconstitution after alpha-beta-depleted transplantation in children. Unique molecular identifiers featured in how the TCRbeta library was prepared. TCRdb ran MiXCR on the PCR reads and lists one entry per CDR3 protein. The profile shows approximately 120,000 distinct CDR3 sequences, 9.5% to 10% of them singletons. The source was PBMCs, mostly from graft donor cells, collected 180 days after TCRalphabeta/CD19-depleted stem cell transplant. All receptors derive from a girl under two years old who had a stem cell transplant for combined immunodeficiency, so the T cells may come from the graft donor.

This clonotype was picked up many times. The chain couples TRBV25-1 to TRBJ1-2; 7 bases match TRBD1. Germline V lookup: CDR1 MGHDK, CDR2 SYGVNS. This CDR3 has 15 amino acids. The J segment lost 5 bases and the V segment lost 4 bases, leaving 10 bases of the junction unmatched. The CDR3 loop is CASSGTGTAHYGYTF. Here the CDR3 DNA reads TGTGCCAGCAGTGGTACGGGGACAGCACATTATGGCTACACCTTC.

The rearrangement links TRBV19 to TRBJ1-1; 8 nucleotides agree with TRBD1. Trimming took 5 bases from V and 7 from J; bases not matched to a gene: 6. The CDR3 runs to 13 residues. Germline V CDR1 and CDR2: LNHDA, SQIVND (reference sequence). DNA for the CDR3: TGTGCCAGTAGTCCCAGGGGGCTGGGTGAAGCTTTCTTT. As protein: CASSPRGLGEAFF.

This clonotype appeared many times. J is TRBJ2-1 and V is TRBV28, with 7 bases aligning to TRBD1. The CDR3 spans 18 residues. Trimming took 6 bases from V and 6 from J; bases not matched to a gene: 20. Germline CDR1 reads MDHEN; CDR2 reads SYDVKM. The CDR3 reads CASRSDRRKGGWGNEQFF. The CDR3 DNA follows: TGTGCCAGCAGGTCGGACAGGAGGAAAGGGGGTTGGGGCAATGAGCAGTTCTTC. The entire variable domain, with the rest obtained from reference TRBV28 and TRBJ2-1, is as follows: DVKVTQSSRYLVKRTGEKVFLECVQDMDHENMFWYRQDPGLGLRLIYFSYDVKMKEKGDIPEGYSVSREKKERFSLILESASTNQTSMYLCASRSDRRKGGWGNEQFFGPGTRLTVL.

The table lists this clonotype with a few counts. The chain employs TRBV7-2 and TRBJ1-5, with D hard to call. The length of the CDR3 is 15 residues. Germline values: CDR1 SGHTA, CDR2 FQGNSA. V was cut by 1 base and J by 2 bases, with 9 bases left in between. CDR3 sequence: CASSLGPWGNQPQHF. The CDR3 region has the DNA TGTGCCAGCAGCTTAGGACCTTGGGGCAATCAGCCCCAGCATTTT.

This rearrangement joins TRBV7-8 to TRBJ1-4; tentatively, D is TRBD1 (6 bases). The CDR3 covers 16 residues. Germline loops: CDR1 SGHVS, CDR2 FQNEAQ. V was pared by 5 bases and J by 2 bases, with 15 bases between. CDR3 in amino acids: CASSRHGGRTNEKLFF. The CDR3 nucleotides read TGTGCCAGCAGCCGCCACGGGGGGCGCACTAATGAAAAACTGTTTTTT.

This clonotype has just a few counts. CDR3 DNA: TGCAGTGCTAGGGCCGGACTAGCGTTAAACTACGAGCAGTACTTC. Protein sequence: CSARAGLALNYEQYF. The genes are TRBV20-1 and TRBJ2-7, with 9 positions matching TRBD2. This CDR3 comprises 15 residues. V shed 3 bases, J shed 3 bases, and the junction held 9 bases outside the gene matches. Per the germline V gene, CDR1 is DFQATT and CDR2 is SNEGSKA (reference sequence).

A few counts support this clonotype. The CDR3 DNA follows: TGTGCCAGCAGCCAAGGACTAGCGGTGGGCCAAGAGACCCAGTACTTC. Translating it yields CASSQGLAVGQETQYF. The chain has TRBV3-1 and TRBJ2-5; TRBD2 agrees at 9 bases. Germline CDR1 is LGHDT and CDR2 is YNNKEL (reference sequence). The CDR3 runs 16 residues. V was clipped by 1 base and J by 1 base; unmatched bases: 4.

Worth noting for this clonotype: The junction departs from the called germline gene at one end, perhaps through a read error. The V call is TRBV2, the J call TRBJ2-7; 9 positions agree with TRBD1. Germline CDR1 reads SNHLY; CDR2 reads FYNNEI. There are 18 residues in the CDR3. CDR3 protein: CACSFIGTGFTGSYEQYF. The CDR3 nucleotides read TGTGCCTGCAGTTTTATTGGGACAGGGTTCACCGGGTCCTACGAGCAGTACTTC.

The J gene is TRBJ2-2, the V gene TRBV5-5; the D gene is possibly TRBD1 (6 bases). Between the trimmed V and J ends, which lost 3 bases and 4 bases, there was a span of 19 bases. Germline V lookup: CDR1 SGHKS, CDR2 YYEKEE (reference sequence). CDR3 length: 17 amino acids. The CDR3, as DNA: TGTGCCAGCAGCTATTCCGGGACACCTGTTGGCACCGGGGAGCTGTTTTTT. As protein: CASSYSGTPVGTGELFF.

The rearrangement uses TRBV12-3 or TRBV12-4 and TRBJ2-5; a weak D match, TRBD1 (6 bases). The CDR3 runs 15 residues. V lost 3 bases, J lost 1 base, and 12 bases lay in between. CDR3: CASSFARGPQETQYF. The CDR3 bases are TGTGCCAGCAGTTTTGCCAGGGGACCCCAAGAGACCCAGTACTTC.

This clonotype was seen a handful of times. The chain has TRBV10-3 and TRBJ1-5; 9 positions match TRBD1. This CDR3 spans 13 amino acids. Germline V gene data show CDR1 as ENHRY and CDR2 as SYGVKD. Trimming at V came to 11 bases and at J to 3 bases, leaving 5 bases not matched to a gene. Here the CDR3 DNA reads TGTGCCTCGCGGGACAGGGTCAATCAGCCCCAGCATTTT. It translates to CASRDRVNQPQHF.

In this sample, this clonotype turned up a few times. This sequence joins TRBV24-1 and TRBJ2-2; D gene ambiguous. Germline loops: CDR1 KGHDR, CDR2 SFDVKD. The CDR3 consists of 13 residues. The V end was cut by 5 bases, the J end by 5 bases, with 8 bases between. The CDR3, as DNA: TGTGCCACCAGTGGGACGTGGACCGGGGAGCTGTTTTTT. Its translation: CATSGTWTGELFF.

This clonotype was counted at least ten times. The CDR3 DNA reads as TGCAGTGCTAGAGATGAGTTTACAGGGCCGGAGACCCAGTACTTC. Translation: CSARDEFTGPETQYF. The V call is TRBV20-1, the J call TRBJ2-5; D is perhaps TRBD1 (6 bases). The V end was cut by 0 bases, the J end by 5 bases, with 16 bases between. CDR1 and CDR2 (germline): DFQATT, SNEGSKA (reference sequence). The CDR3 length is 15 residues.

The chain links TRBV5-1 to TRBJ1-5; TRBD1 is a possible D gene (5 bases). CDR3 length: 16 amino acids. Germline CDR1 is SGHRS and CDR2 is YFSETQ. The V end lost 0 bases, the J end lost 1 base, and 11 bases lay between the germline ends. This CDR3 reads CASSLGTRGSNQPQHF. As DNA, the CDR3 is TGCGCCAGCAGCTTGGGGACAAGGGGAAGCAATCAGCCCCAGCATTTT.

This clonotype occurred a few times. The chain carries TRBV12-3 or TRBV12-4 and TRBJ2-2; the match to TRBD2 covers 7 bases. V trimming: 3 bases; J trimming: 6 bases; junction bases outside the gene matches: 4. This CDR3 has 14 amino acids. The CDR3 here is CASSFAGRAGELFF. DNA for the CDR3: TGTGCCAGCAGTTTTGCGGGGAGGGCCGGGGAGCTGTTTTTT.

The chain uses TRBV25-1 and TRBJ2-6; 7 bases map to TRBD2. The junction had 12 bases not matched to a gene; V was cut back by 4 bases and J by 0 bases. Germline-derived CDR1 and CDR2 are MGHDK and SYGVNS. The CDR3 spans 19 residues. In DNA, the CDR3 is TGTGCCAGCAGTGGGGTCCTAGCGGAAAAGAGCTCTGGGGCCAACGTCCTGACTTTC. Encoded protein: CASSGVLAEKSSGANVLTF.

A few counts support this clonotype. J is TRBJ1-5 and V is TRBV9; D not resolved. The CDR3 sequence is 14 residues long. V dropped 4 bases and J dropped 9 bases, with 17 bases sitting between them. Per germline, CDR1 SGDLS and CDR2 YYNGEE. As DNA, the CDR3 is TGTGCCAGCAGCCCTGGACGGCTGGGATGGCCCCAGCATTTT. It is translated as CASSPGRLGWPQHF.

This chain links TRBV20-1 with TRBJ2-1; TRBD1 is a possible D gene (5 bases). The germline V gene encodes CDR1 DFQATT and CDR2 SNEGSKA (reference sequence). V lost 0 bases and J lost 3, with 12 bases in between. The CDR3 contains 15 residues. CDR3 DNA sequence: TGCAGTGCTAGAGATCGCCAGGGTGTCTACAATGAGCAGTTCTTC. Translating gives CSARDRQGVYNEQFF.

This clonotype has a count of ten or more. The V and J genes are TRBV20-1 and TRBJ2-3; 7 bases align to TRBD2. CDR1 is DFQATT and CDR2 is SNEGSKA in the germline V gene (reference sequence). This CDR3 region has 14 residues. The V gene end was trimmed by 3 bases and the J gene end by 14 bases; junction bases not matched to a gene: 17. The CDR3 sequence is CSASPLGGRLGLYF. CDR3 bases: TGCAGTGCTAGTCCCCTCGGCGGGAGACTTGGTTTGTATTTT.

The chain uses TRBV11-1 and TRBJ1-1; D gene unclear. This CDR3 is 14 amino acids long. Germline V CDR1 and CDR2: SGHAT, FQDESV (reference sequence). V was trimmed by 3 bases and J by 3 bases, leaving 11 bases between them. CDR3 protein: CASSLGPRDTEAFF. The CDR3 DNA follows: TGTGCCAGCAGCTTGGGCCCACGGGACACTGAAGCTTTCTTT.

In its sample, this clonotype was seen a few times. The V call is TRBV7-2, the J call TRBJ2-1, with TRBD1 matching 12 bases. The ends lost 5 bases at V and 8 bases at J; junction bases unmatched: 7. The CDR3 is 15 amino acids. The V gene's germline CDR1 is SGHTA and CDR2 FQGNSA. The CDR3 DNA reads as TGTGCCAGCAGCCCCCGGGACAGGGGGCGGGATGAGCAGTTCTTC. It is translated as CASSPRDRGRDEQFF.

Points on this clonotype: At one end, the junction sequence differs from germline, possibly due to a read error. The V and J genes are TRBV3-1 and TRBJ2-1, with D possibly matching TRBD2 (7 bases). Germline V CDR1 and CDR2: LGHDT, YNNKEL (reference sequence). This CDR3 is 17 amino acids long. CDR3 amino acids: CACSHRQGLAVYNEQFF. The CDR3 nucleotides read TGTGCCTGCAGCCACCGCCAGGGGCTAGCGGTCTACAATGAGCAGTTCTTC.

A few counts support this clonotype. V is TRBV5-1 and J is TRBJ2-7, with D unresolved. The CDR3 runs 13 residues. Per the germline V gene, CDR1 is SGHRS and CDR2 is YFSETQ. The V gene lost 1 base and the J gene lost 3 bases, with 8 bases spanning the gap. CDR3 loop: CASSLNVLYEQYF. The CDR3 DNA reads as TGCGCCAGCAGCTTGAACGTCCTCTACGAGCAGTACTTC.

V usage is TRBV7-2 and J usage is TRBJ1-1; the match to TRBD1 covers 8 bases. V gave up 5 bases and J gave up 6 bases; unmatched junction bases: 5. Looked up from germline, CDR1 is SGHTA and CDR2 is FQGNSA. This CDR3 contains 13 residues. CDR3 bases: TGTGCCAGCAGCCTTCGGACAGGGTCTGAAGCTTTCTTT. Its translation: CASSLRTGSEAFF.

The chain uses TRBV4-2 and TRBJ2-2; D is unresolved. Between the trimmed V and J ends, which lost 4 bases and 0 bases, there was a span of 9 bases. This CDR3 comprises 15 residues. Germline V gives CDR1 LGHNA, CDR2 YNFKEQ. This chain's CDR3 is CASSPRFANTGELFF. The DNA for the CDR3 is TGTGCCAGCAGCCCCCGATTCGCGAACACCGGGGAGCTGTTTTTT.

The chain couples TRBV4-3 to TRBJ2-7; a weak D match, TRBD1 (5 bases). CDR1 LGHNA and CDR2 YSLEER come from the germline V gene. This CDR3 has 15 amino acids. V lost 1 base to trimming and J lost 2 bases, with 12 bases between them. As DNA, the CDR3 is TGCGCCAGCAGCCAAGGGCCCAGGGCTACCTACGAGCAGTACTTC. Encoded protein: CASSQGPRATYEQYF.

V usage is TRBV20-1 and J usage is TRBJ1-6, with TRBD1 matching 7 bases. CDR1 and CDR2 from the germline V gene are DFQATT and SNEGSKA (reference sequence). The CDR3 is 17 amino acids. V was pared by 0 bases and J by 0 bases, with 5 bases of the junction left unmatched. The CDR3 spells CSARDETGSSYNSPLHF. CDR3 nucleotide sequence: TGCAGTGCTAGAGATGAGACAGGGAGCTCCTATAATTCACCCCTCCACTTT.

This clonotype was detected many times. This chain links TRBV29-1 with TRBJ2-3, with 10 bases identical to TRBD1. The CDR3 has 14 residues. Germline lookup yields CDR1 SQVTM and CDR2 ANQGSEA. V was clipped by 3 bases and J by 4 bases; unmatched bases: 4. CDR3 nucleotide sequence: TGCAGCGTTGAGGGACAGGGGTTCTCAGATACGCAGTATTTT. This translates into CSVEGQGFSDTQYF.

This clonotype came up a few times. J is TRBJ2-7 and V is TRBV5-1, with 7 bases matching TRBD1. Losses at the gene ends were 0 bases for V and 2 bases for J; bases not matched to a gene: 8. Per the germline V gene, CDR1 is SGHRS and CDR2 is YFSETQ. The CDR3 covers 16 residues. The CDR3 DNA follows: TGCGCCAGCAGCTTGGTCTTCGGGACAGCACCCTACGAGCAGTACTTC. Its protein product is CASSLVFGTAPYEQYF.

This clonotype was recorded at least ten times. The chain links TRBV6-2 or TRBV6-3 to TRBJ2-1; D remains unclear. The CDR3 is 12 residues long. Trimming removed 6 bases from V and 2 bases from J, with 5 bases in between. The V gene's germline CDR1 is MNHEY and CDR2 SVGEGT. The CDR3 loop is CASRDAYNEQFF. The CDR3 DNA follows: TGTGCCAGCAGGGACGCCTACAATGAGCAGTTCTTC.